The clone carrying this T cell receptor (beta chain) was counted only a few times. What it binds is unknown. The data are from a study of T-cell reconstitution after alpha-beta-depleted transplantation in children. Overall study findings and caveats: By one year post-transplant, T-cell counts and diversity largely arose from T cells that were newly produced.

Unique molecular identifiers tagged the TCRbeta library. Each CDR3 protein gets one entry after TCRdb re-called the PCR reads with MiXCR. The sample yields around 670,000 distinct CDR3 sequences, around 13% seen once. The TCR sequence derives from a girl aged 2 to 9 with congenital amegakaryocytic thrombocytopenia, due to receive a stem cell transplant. The sequencing here drew on PBMCs, taken before TCRalphabeta/CD19-depleted stem cell transplant.

CDR3 in DNA: TGTGCCAGCAGCCTAGCGGGAGGCTTCAATGAGCAGTTCTTC. This translates into CASSLAGGFNEQFF. The rearrangement links TRBV27 to TRBJ2-1; the match to TRBD2 covers 11 bases. CDR3 length equals 14 residues. With 6 bases clipped from V and 6 bases from J, the junction kept 4 bases outside the gene matches. CDR1 is MNHEY and CDR2 is SMNVEV in the germline V gene (reference sequence).